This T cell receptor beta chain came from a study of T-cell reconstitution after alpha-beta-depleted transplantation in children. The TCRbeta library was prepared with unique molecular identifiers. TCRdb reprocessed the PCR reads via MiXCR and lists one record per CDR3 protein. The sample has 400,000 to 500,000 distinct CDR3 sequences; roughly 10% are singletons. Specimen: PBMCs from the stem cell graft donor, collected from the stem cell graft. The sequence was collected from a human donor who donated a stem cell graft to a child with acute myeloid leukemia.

The CDR3 nucleotides are TGTGCCAGCAGTGTGTACAGGGGGGCGGGGGCCAACGTCCTGACTTTC. Translating it yields CASSVYRGAGANVLTF. The gene calls are TRBV25-1 and TRBJ2-6; 8 bases are shared with TRBD1. CDR1 is MGHDK and CDR2 is SYGVNS in the germline V gene. The ends lost 4 bases at V and 4 bases at J; junction bases unmatched: 6. CDR3 length: 16 amino acids.